This T cell receptor beta chain was identified in a study of T cell changes during pregnancy in multiple sclerosis. This CDR3 region has 15 residues. The V gene's germline CDR1 is SGHNT and CDR2 YYREEE (reference sequence). Trimming stripped 0 bases from V and 2 bases from J, with 8 bases between. Sequenced by immunoSEQ multiplex PCR; TCRdb stores in-frame clones only, minus some. The table has about 89,000 clones, about 93% seen once. V gene TRBV5-4 combines with J gene TRBJ2-2; D is perhaps TRBD2 (6 bases). Sequencing used peripheral blood, obtained in the third trimester of pregnancy. This TCR derives from a female donor with multiple sclerosis, enrolled in a pregnancy study. CDR3 coding DNA: TGTGCCAGCAGCTTGGCGGGACTTAACACCGGGGAGCTGTTTTTT. Amino acids: CASSLAGLNTGELFF.